This record concerns one TCR beta chain sequence. Antigen unknown. MiXCR was run by TCRdb on the 5' RACE reads, yielding one entry per CDR3 protein. Of 400,000 or so distinct CDR3 sequences listed, about 17% are singletons. The sample comes from a study of T cells after yellow fever vaccination. Study-level findings and limits: On re-exposure, the response was weaker but peaked faster, at day 5 versus 15.

This clonotype was obtained from a man aged 18 to 29 who received the YFV17D yellow fever vaccine. The specimen was PBMCs, collected before the yellow fever booster vaccination.

The CDR3 DNA reads as TGTGCCAGCAGTGGAACCGGCACAGATACGCAGTATTTT. This gives the protein CASSGTGTDTQYF. The J gene is TRBJ2-3, the V gene TRBV12-3 or TRBV12-4; D is unresolved. The V and J ends lost 5 bases and 1 base respectively, with 7 bases between them. The CDR3 has 13 amino acids.